This TCR beta chain was captured by sequencing in a study of CD8 T cells in ankylosing spondylitis. Trimming removed 0 bases at V and 2 bases at J, with 14 bases between. This CDR3 is 16 amino acids long. The germline V gene has CDR1 SGDLS and CDR2 YYNGEE. This clonotype was observed many times. Each CDR3 protein gets one entry after TCRdb re-called the 5' RACE reads with MiXCR. The sample lists approximately 25,000 distinct CDR3 sequences; roughly 2.4% were seen once. The sequenced sample was blood, either unsorted or a sorted T cell fraction (not recorded which). The source is a female donor with ankylosing spondylitis or in good health (not recorded which). The genes are TRBV9 and TRBJ2-5, with a weak D call TRBD2 (6 bases). CDR3 sequence (DNA): TGTGCCAGCAGCGTAGGAAGTGGGGGAGGTCAAGAGACCCAGTACTTC. Amino acid sequence: CASSVGSGGGQETQYF. Variable domain in full (rest from reference TRBV9 and TRBJ2-5): DSGVTQTPKHLITATGQRVTLRCSPRSGDLSVYWYQQSLDQGLQFLIQYYNGEERAKGNILERFSAQQFPDLHSELNLSSLELGDSALYFCASSVGSGGGQETQYFGPGTRLLVL.